The T cell receptor (beta chain) described here comes from a study of cytomegalovirus exposure and HLA in healthy donors. Points from the study as a whole: Reportedly, diagnosis of cytomegalovirus status by the classifier showed high specificity and sensitivity. A later analysis by the authors found several of the most significant clusters apparently linked to common viral pathogens. Later work found that TCR association rates differed between HLA loci; DRB1 had the most and HLA-C the fewest.

Trimming left V 3 bases short and J 0 bases short, with 6 bases between. CDR3 size: 14 residues. Looked up from germline, CDR1 is MNHNS and CDR2 is SASEGT. Comments on this clone: The antigen is not known.

Both 60 Vbeta primers and 13 Jbeta primers went into the PCR. The table came from immunoSEQ multiplex PCR; TCRdb's copy has only in-frame clones and leaves some out. The repertoire holds hundreds of thousands of clones, with more than 60% as singletons. Specimen: PBMCs. V and J are TRBV6-1 and TRBJ1-3; tentative D call: TRBD1 (5 bases). The TCR sequence derives from a woman aged 25 to 39 in good health and CMV-seronegative. In DNA form, the CDR3 reads TGTGCCAGCAGTGAGGGGGGCTCTGGAAACACCATATATTTT. Its translation is CASSEGGSGNTIYF.